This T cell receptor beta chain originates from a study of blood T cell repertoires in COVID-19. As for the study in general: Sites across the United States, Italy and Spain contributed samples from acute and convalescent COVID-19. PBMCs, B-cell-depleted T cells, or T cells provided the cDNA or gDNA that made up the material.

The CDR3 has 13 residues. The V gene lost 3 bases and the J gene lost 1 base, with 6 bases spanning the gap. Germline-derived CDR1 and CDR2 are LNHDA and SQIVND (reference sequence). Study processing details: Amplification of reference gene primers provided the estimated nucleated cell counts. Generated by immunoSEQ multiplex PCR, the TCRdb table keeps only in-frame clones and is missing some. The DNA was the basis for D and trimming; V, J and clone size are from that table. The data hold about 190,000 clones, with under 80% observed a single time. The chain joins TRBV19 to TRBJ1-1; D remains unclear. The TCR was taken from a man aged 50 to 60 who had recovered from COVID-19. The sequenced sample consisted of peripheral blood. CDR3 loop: CASSISSNTEAFF. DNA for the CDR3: TGTGCCAGTAGTATTAGTTCGAACACTGAAGCTTTCTTT.